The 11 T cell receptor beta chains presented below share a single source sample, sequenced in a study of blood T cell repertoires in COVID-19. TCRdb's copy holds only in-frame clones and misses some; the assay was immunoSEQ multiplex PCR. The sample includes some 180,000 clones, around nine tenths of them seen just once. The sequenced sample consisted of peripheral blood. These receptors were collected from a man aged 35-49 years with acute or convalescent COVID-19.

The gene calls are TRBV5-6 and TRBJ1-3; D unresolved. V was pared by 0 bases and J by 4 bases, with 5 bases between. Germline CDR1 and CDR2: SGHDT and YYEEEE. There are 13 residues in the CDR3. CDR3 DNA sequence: TGTGCCAGCAGCTTGGTAACAGGAAACACCATATATTTT. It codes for CASSLVTGNTIYF.

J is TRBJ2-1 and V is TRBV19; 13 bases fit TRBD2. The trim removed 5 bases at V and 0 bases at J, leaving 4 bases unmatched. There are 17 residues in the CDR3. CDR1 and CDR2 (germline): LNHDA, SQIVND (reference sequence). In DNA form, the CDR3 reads TGTGCCAGTAGTCGACTAGCGGGGGGAAGCTCCTACAATGAGCAGTTCTTC. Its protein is CASSRLAGGSSYNEQFF.

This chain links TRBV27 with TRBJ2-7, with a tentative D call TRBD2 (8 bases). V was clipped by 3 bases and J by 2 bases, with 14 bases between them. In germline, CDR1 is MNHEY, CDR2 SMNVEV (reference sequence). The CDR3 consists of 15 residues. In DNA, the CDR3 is TGTGCCAGCAGTTTTCGGGAGGGGGCCCCCTACGAGCAGTACTTC. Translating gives CASSFREGAPYEQYF.

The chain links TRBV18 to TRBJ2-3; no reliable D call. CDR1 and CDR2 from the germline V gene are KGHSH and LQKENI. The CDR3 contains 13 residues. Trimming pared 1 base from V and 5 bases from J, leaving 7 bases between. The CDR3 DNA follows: TGTGCCAGCTCACCACAGCACGTAGATACGCAGTATTTT. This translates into CASSPQHVDTQYF. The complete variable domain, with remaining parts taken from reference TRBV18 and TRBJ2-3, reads NAGVMQNPRHLVRRRGQEARLRCSPMKGHSHVYWYRQLPEEGLKFMVYLQKENIIDESGMPKERFSAEFPKEGPSILRIQQVVRGDSAAYFCASSPQHVDTQYFGPGTRLTVL.

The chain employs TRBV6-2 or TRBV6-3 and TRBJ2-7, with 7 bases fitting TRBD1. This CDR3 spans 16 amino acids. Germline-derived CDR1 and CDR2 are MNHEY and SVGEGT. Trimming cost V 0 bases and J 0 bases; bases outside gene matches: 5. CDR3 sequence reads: CASSYSRDRSSYEQYF. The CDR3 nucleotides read TGTGCCAGCAGTTACTCCCGGGACAGAAGCTCCTACGAGCAGTACTTC.

CDR3 region: CASRQGTGNSPLHF. CDR3 bases: TGTGCCAGCAGACAGGGGACAGGGAATTCACCCCTCCACTTT. The genes are TRBV7-9 and TRBJ1-6, with 9 bases fitting TRBD1. CDR3 length: 14 residues. CDR1 is SEHNR, CDR2 FQNEAQ, per germline (reference sequence). V was pared by 6 bases and J by 7 bases, with 4 bases of the junction left unmatched.

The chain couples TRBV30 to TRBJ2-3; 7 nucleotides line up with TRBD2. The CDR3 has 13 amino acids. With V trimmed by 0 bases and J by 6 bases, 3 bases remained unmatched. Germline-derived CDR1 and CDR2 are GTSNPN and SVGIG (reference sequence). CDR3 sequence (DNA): TGTGCCTGGAGTGTTCGGGGGGTGGATACGCAGTATTTT. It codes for CAWSVRGVDTQYF.

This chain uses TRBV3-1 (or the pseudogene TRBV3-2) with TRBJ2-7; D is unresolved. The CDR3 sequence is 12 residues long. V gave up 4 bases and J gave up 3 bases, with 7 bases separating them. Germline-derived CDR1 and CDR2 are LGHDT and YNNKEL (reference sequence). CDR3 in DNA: TGTGCCAGCAGCCGGAGTCTCTACGAGCAGTACTTC. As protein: CASSRSLYEQYF.

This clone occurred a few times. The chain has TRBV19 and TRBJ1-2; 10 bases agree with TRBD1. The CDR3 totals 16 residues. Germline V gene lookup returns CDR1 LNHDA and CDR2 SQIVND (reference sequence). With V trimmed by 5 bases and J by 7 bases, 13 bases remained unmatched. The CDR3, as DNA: TGTGCCAGTAGTGTCTTTCCGGGACAGGGGCCCCCTGGCTACACCTTC. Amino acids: CASSVFPGQGPPGYTF.

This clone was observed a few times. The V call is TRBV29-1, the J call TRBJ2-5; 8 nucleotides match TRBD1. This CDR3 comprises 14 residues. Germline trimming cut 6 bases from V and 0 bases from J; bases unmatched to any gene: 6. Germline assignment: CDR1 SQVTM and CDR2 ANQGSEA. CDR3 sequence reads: CSVPDRGNQETQYF. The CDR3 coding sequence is TGCAGCGTACCCGACAGGGGAAACCAAGAGACCCAGTACTTC.

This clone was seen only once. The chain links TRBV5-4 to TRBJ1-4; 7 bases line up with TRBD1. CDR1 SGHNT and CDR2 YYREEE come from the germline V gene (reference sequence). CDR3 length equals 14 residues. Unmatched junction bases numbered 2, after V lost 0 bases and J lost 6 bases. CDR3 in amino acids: CASSLEGTDEKLFF. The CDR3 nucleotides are TGTGCCAGCAGCTTGGAGGGGACAGATGAAAAACTGTTTTTT.